Listed below are T cell receptor beta chains from one sample, sequenced in a study of blood T cell repertoires in COVID-19. Sequencing used immunoSEQ multiplex PCR; TCRdb keeps in-frame clones, though not all of them. The sample contains almost 250,000 clones, roughly 91% of which appear only once. Sequences were obtained from PBMCs or T cells enriched from blood (not recorded which). The receptor set was obtained from a young woman who had recovered from COVID-19. The conserved cysteine and the conserved F or W are not part of the CDR3 here. The order of the fields is V gene, J gene, clone size, CDR3 protein. Size is stated for part of the rows, as once, few or many counts, or as a class when the clone is expanded.

v_gene: TRBV18; j_gene: TRBJ1-3; abundance: .; CDR3aa: ASSPIRGMSSGNTIY
v_gene: TRBV23-1; j_gene: TRBJ2-5; abundance: .; CDR3aa: ASRQMTGGARETQY
v_gene: TRBV28; j_gene: TRBJ1-3; abundance: .; CDR3aa: ASSPRGSGNTIY
v_gene: TRBV7-2; j_gene: TRBJ2-2; abundance: .; CDR3aa: ASSLSGSGDTGELF
v_gene: TRBV6-6; j_gene: TRBJ2-7; abundance: .; CDR3aa: ASSRGQGARHEQY
v_gene: TRBV12-3/TRBV12-4; j_gene: TRBJ1-1; abundance: .; CDR3aa: ASSRGQITEAF
v_gene: TRBV27; j_gene: TRBJ2-3; abundance: .; CDR3aa: ASSQLAGLTDTQY
v_gene: TRBV2; j_gene: TRBJ1-1; abundance: .; CDR3aa: ASSERGNTEAF
v_gene: TRBV18; j_gene: TRBJ1-4; abundance: .; CDR3aa: ASSQQGNEKLF
v_gene: TRBV18; j_gene: TRBJ1-4; abundance: once; CDR3aa: ASSPGRRQGNEKLF
v_gene: TRBV5-1; j_gene: TRBJ2-3; abundance: .; CDR3aa: ASSLGGVTDTQY